A selection of T cell receptor beta chains follows, all from one sample in a study of blood T cell repertoires in COVID-19. Data came from immunoSEQ multiplex PCR; TCRdb stores just in-frame clones and leaves some out. In the table there are roughly 260,000 clones, roughly four fifths of which are singletons. The sample comprised peripheral blood. The receptor set was obtained from a woman in her seventies with acute or convalescent COVID-19. CDR3s include the opening cysteine and the closing phenylalanine or tryptophan. D genes are given only for firm matches.

j_call	d_call	v_call	cdr3_nt	cdr3_aa
TRBJ1-2	NA	TRBV6-2/TRBV6-3	TGTGCCAGCAGTTACTCGTACGGGCAGGGCGTTAACTATGGCTACACCTTC	CASSYSYGQGVNYGYTF
TRBJ1-5	NA	TRBV14	TGTGCCAGCAGCCAAGATCAGGCAGGCAATCAGCCCCAGCATTTT	CASSQDQAGNQPQHF
TRBJ1-1	NA	TRBV29-1	TGCAGCGTTCAGGGCAGGGACACTGAAGCTTTCTTT	CSVQGRDTEAFF
TRBJ2-1	NA	TRBV10-3	TGTGCCATCACCACCGGACTGAACTCCTACAATGAGCAGTTCTTC	CAITTGLNSYNEQFF
TRBJ1-3	NA	TRBV6-1	TGTGCCAGCAGTGAACAGGGGTACGGAAACACCATATATTTT	CASSEQGYGNTIYF
TRBJ2-3	TRBD2	TRBV5-6	TGTGCCAGCAGCTTGGGGGGACTAGCGACCAACACAGATACGCAGTATTTT	CASSLGGLATNTDTQYF
TRBJ1-5	TRBD1	TRBV2	TGTGCCAGCGAACCCCGGAGGGGACAGCCCGTTAAGCCCCAGCATTTT	CASEPRRGQPVKPQHF
TRBJ1-2	NA	TRBV4-1	TGCGCCAGCAGCCAAGTATCCGACAACTACTATGGCTACACCTTC	CASSQVSDNYYGYTF
TRBJ2-7	TRBD1	TRBV18	TGTGCCAGCTCACTGGGACAGGGGGCCTACGAGCAGTACTTC	CASSLGQGAYEQYF
TRBJ1-5	TRBD1	TRBV27	TGTGCCAGCAGTCGGGTTCAGGGGGCTAACAATCAGCCCCAGCATTTT	CASSRVQGANNQPQHF
TRBJ1-1	NA	TRBV7-2	TGTGCCAGCAGCTTAGCAGGCAGGATGAACACTGAAGCTTTCTTT	CASSLAGRMNTEAFF
TRBJ1-6	TRBD1	TRBV19	TGTGCCAGTAGTATTTTGGACAGGAATTCACCCCTCCACTTT	CASSILDRNSPLHF
TRBJ2-7	TRBD1	TRBV5-1	TGCGCCAGCAGCTTGGAGACAGGGTCCTACGAGCAGTACTTC	CASSLETGSYEQYF